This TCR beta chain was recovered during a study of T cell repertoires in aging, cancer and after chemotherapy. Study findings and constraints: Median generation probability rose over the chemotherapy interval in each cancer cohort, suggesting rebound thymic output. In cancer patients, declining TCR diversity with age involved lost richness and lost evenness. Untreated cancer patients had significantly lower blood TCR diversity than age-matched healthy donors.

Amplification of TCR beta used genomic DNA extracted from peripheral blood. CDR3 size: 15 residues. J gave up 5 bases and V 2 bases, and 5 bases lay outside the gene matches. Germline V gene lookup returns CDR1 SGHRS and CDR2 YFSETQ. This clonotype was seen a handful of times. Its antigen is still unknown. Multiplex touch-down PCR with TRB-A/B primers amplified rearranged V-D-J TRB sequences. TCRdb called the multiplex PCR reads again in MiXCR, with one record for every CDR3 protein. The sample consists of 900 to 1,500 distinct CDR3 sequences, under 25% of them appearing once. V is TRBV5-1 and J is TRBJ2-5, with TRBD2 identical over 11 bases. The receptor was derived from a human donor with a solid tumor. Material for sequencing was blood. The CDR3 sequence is CASSFSGRAWETQYF. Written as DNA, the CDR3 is TGCGCCAGCAGCTTTAGCGGGAGGGCCTGGGAGACCCAGTACTTC. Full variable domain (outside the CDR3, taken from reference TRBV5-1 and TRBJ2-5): KAGVTQTPRYLIKTRGQQVTLSCSPISGHRSVSWYQQTPGQGLQFLFEYFSETQRNKGNFPGRFSGRQFSNSRSEMNVSTLELGDSALYLCASSFSGRAWETQYFGPGTRLLVL.